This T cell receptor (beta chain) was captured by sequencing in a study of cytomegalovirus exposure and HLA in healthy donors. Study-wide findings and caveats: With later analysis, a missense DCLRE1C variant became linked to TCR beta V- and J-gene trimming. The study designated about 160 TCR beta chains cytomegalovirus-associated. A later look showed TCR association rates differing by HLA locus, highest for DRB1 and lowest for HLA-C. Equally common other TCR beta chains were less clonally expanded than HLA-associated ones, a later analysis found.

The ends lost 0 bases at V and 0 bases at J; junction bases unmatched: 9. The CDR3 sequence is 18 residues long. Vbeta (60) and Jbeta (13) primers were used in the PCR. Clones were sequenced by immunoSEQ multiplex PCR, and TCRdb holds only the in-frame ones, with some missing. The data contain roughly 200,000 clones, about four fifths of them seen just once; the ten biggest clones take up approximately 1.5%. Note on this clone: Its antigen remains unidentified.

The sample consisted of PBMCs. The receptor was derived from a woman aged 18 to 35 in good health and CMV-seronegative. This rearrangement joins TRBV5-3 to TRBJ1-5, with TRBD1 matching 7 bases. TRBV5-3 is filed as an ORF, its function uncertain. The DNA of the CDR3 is TGTGCCAGAAGCTTGGCTGGGGGGCAGGGGGGTAGCAATCAGCCCCAGCATTTT. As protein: CARSLAGGQGGSNQPQHF.